Listed below are T cell receptor beta chains from one sample, sequenced in a study of molecular identifiers for immune sequencing clone quantification. One entry per CDR3 protein, called by TCRdb with MiXCR from the PCR reads. The sample records 85,000 to 90,000 distinct CDR3 sequences, roughly 25% being singletons. Sequencing was carried out using naive CD8+ T cells from blood, with Jurkat cell RNA spiked in. Receptors were obtained from a human donor in good health. Some libraries in this study had Jurkat cell RNA spiked in. CDR3s include the opening cysteine and the closing phenylalanine or tryptophan. Each record gives: J gene, clone size, D gene, V gene, CDR3 DNA, CDR3 protein. The D gene is left open where the match is weak. Rows give clone size only sometimes, using once, few, many, or a class for an expanded clone.

TRBJ2-7,many,TRBD2,TRBV6-2/TRBV6-3,TGTGCCAGCAGTTACGGGCGGGGGGCCTACGAGCAGTACTTC,CASSYGRGAYEQYF
TRBJ2-7,NA,TRBD1,TRBV4-3,TGCGCCAGCAGCCCCGCTACAGGGGCCTACGAGCAGTACTTC,CASSPATGAYEQYF
TRBJ2-3,many,TRBD1,TRBV6-5,TGTGCCAGCAGACCCACGTGGGGGGACAGGGACGGGAGAACAGATACGCAGTATTTT,CASRPTWGDRDGRTDTQYF
TRBJ1-1,many,NA,TRBV6-2/TRBV6-3,TGTGCCAGCAGTTATCTAGAGAACACTGAAGCTTTCTTT,CASSYLENTEAFF
TRBJ2-6,NA,TRBD1,TRBV27,TGTGCCAGCAGCACGGACAGGATCCGTCCTGGGGCCAACGTCCTGACTTTC,CASSTDRIRPGANVLTF
TRBJ2-1,NA,NA,TRBV7-2,TGTGCCAGCAGCTTACTCCGCTACAATAAGCAATTCTTC,CASSLLRYNKQFF
TRBJ2-7,NA,NA,TRBV27,TGTGCCACACGGGGGGACAGGGCTAGCGGGAGCTCCTACGAGCAGTACTTC,CATRGDRASGSSYEQYF
TRBJ1-1,few,NA,TRBV19,TGTGCCAGTAGAACCGGGAACTTGAACACTGAAGCTTTCTTT,CASRTGNLNTEAFF
TRBJ1-5,many,TRBD1,TRBV28,TGTGCCAGCAGTCCGGGACAGGGTAGCAATCAGCCCCAGCATTTT,CASSPGQGSNQPQHF
TRBJ2-7,NA,NA,TRBV6-5,TGTGCCAGCAGTTACTCGAGGGTCTACGAGCAGTACTTC,CASSYSRVYEQYF
TRBJ2-7,many,NA,TRBV20-1,TGCAGTGCTGAACCGGGACCTGGCTCCGAGCAGTACTTC,CSAEPGPGSEQYF
TRBJ2-3,NA,NA,TRBV7-2,TGTGCCAGCAGCTTAGACGGGAGCGATACGCAGTATTTT,CASSLDGSDTQYF
TRBJ2-1,few,NA,TRBV6-2/TRBV6-3,TGTGCCAGCAGTTACTCAGCCGAGGGTGAGCAGTTCTTC,CASSYSAEGEQFF
TRBJ2-7,few,NA,TRBV7-9,TGTGCCAGCAGCTTAGGGTTTTACGAGCAGTACTTC,CASSLGFYEQYF
TRBJ2-7,NA,NA,TRBV11-2,TGTGCCAGCAACTTAGGAGCCCACGAGCAGTACTTC,CASNLGAHEQYF
TRBJ2-3,few,TRBD2,TRBV4-3,TGCGCCAGCAGCCAATTACTAGCGGGAGTCACAGATACGCAGTATTTT,CASSQLLAGVTDTQYF
TRBJ2-7,many,NA,TRBV12-3/TRBV12-4,TGTGCCAGCAGTCCGGGGGCGGGGGACAGGCAATACTTC,CASSPGAGDRQYF
TRBJ1-2,few,NA,TRBV6-2/TRBV6-3,TGTGCCAGCAGTCAGGTGGATGGCTACACCTTC,CASSQVDGYTF
TRBJ2-7,NA,TRBD1,TRBV27,TGTGCCAGCAGTTCGGGACAGGCGAGCTACGAGCAGTACTTC,CASSSGQASYEQYF
TRBJ2-1,few,TRBD1,TRBV5-1,TGCGCCAGCAGCTCGACAGGGTATGGCAATGAGCAGTTCTTC,CASSSTGYGNEQFF
TRBJ2-1,NA,TRBD2,TRBV6-2/TRBV6-3,TGTGCCAGCAGCTTTCTCATCATTGGGGCGGGGGAGTATGAGCAGTTCTTC,CASSFLIIGAGEYEQFF
TRBJ2-1,NA,NA,TRBV28,TGTGCCAGCAGTTTCGCACAGGGCAAAGGATACAACAATGAGCAGTTCTTC,CASSFAQGKGYNNEQFF
TRBJ2-7,many,TRBD2,TRBV27,TGTGCCAGCAGTGTGACTAGCGCCTACGAGCAGTACTTC,CASSVTSAYEQYF